Shown below are 20 T cell receptor beta chains from a single sample sequenced in a study of OX40 agonist ivuxolimab in advanced cancers. Receptor libraries were prepared by the immunoSEQ multiplex PCR assay. Here the immuneACCESS table is served through TCRdb, limited to in-frame sequences with V and J called. Missing clones are a known gap in these copies; in checked studies unresolved V genes cover under half, and the rest lacks a known reason. For this sample the table gives about 12,000 clones, of which 69% were detected only once. About an eighth of the sample is held by the ten biggest clonotypes. The sample here was CD4+ or CD8+ T cells sorted from blood, taken in a trial of the OX40 agonist ivuxolimab. The receptor source for this set is an adult with an advanced solid tumor such as melanoma, head and neck, liver or kidney cancer.

The rearrangement joins TRBV25-1 to TRBJ2-5, with D possibly matching TRBD1 (5 bases). V lost 2 bases, J lost 5 bases, and 15 bases lay in between. This CDR3 region has 15 residues. Looked up from germline, CDR1 is MGHDK and CDR2 is SYGVNS. CDR3 sequence: CASSEDGQGYETQYF. DNA for the CDR3: TGTGCCAGCAGTGAAGACGGGCAGGGCTACGAGACCCAGTACTTC.

This clone has only a few counts. The CDR3 nucleotides read TGTGCCAGCAGCTTGGAAAGCGGCACCGGGGAGCTGTTTTTT. As protein: CASSLESGTGELFF. This chain links TRBV5-6 with TRBJ2-2; TRBD2 is a possible D gene (5 bases). This CDR3 comprises 14 residues. Germline values: CDR1 SGHDT, CDR2 YYEEEE. The V and J ends lost 0 bases and 4 bases respectively, with 7 bases between them.

The sample holds a few counts of this clone. Here the CDR3 DNA reads TGTGCCAGCAGCCGAGTAGCGGTTAACTACAATGAGCAGTTCTTC. Translating it yields CASSRVAVNYNEQFF. This chain uses TRBV21-1 with TRBJ2-1; the D call of TRBD2 is as the table states it, not checked on the DNA. TRBV21-1 is marked as a pseudogene. This CDR3 has 15 residues.

This chain uses TRBV4-2 with TRBJ1-2, with 11 positions matching TRBD1. Trimming removed 4 bases from V and 1 base from J; junction bases left unmatched: 5. Germline loops: CDR1 LGHNA, CDR2 YNFKEQ. The CDR3 runs 16 residues. CDR3 region: CASSLGQGADNYGYTF. The CDR3 DNA is TGTGCCAGCAGCCTTGGACAGGGGGCCGATAACTATGGCTACACCTTC.

The chain is built from TRBV28 and TRBJ2-3; D is ambiguous. Germline CDR1 MDHEN, CDR2 SYDVKM. The CDR3 totals 11 residues. V dropped 3 bases and J dropped 6 bases, with 4 bases sitting between them. CDR3 DNA sequence: TGTGCCAGCAGTTTTGCGGATACGCAGTATTTT. This sequence encodes CASSFADTQYF.

The gene calls are TRBV4-1 and TRBJ2-3; no clear D gene. Trimming took off 6 bases at V and 1 base at J, with 17 bases between the two ends. Germline V lookup: CDR1 MGHRA, CDR2 YSYEKL. CDR3 length equals 16 residues. CDR3 nucleotides: TGCGCCAGCAGACCCCGCAGTGGGTCGGGCACAGATACGCAGTATTTT. Translation: CASRPRSGSGTDTQYF.

The chain combines TRBV19 with TRBJ1-5, with TRBD1 matching 9 bases. Germline-derived CDR1 and CDR2 are LNHDA and SQIVND (reference sequence). The V and J ends lost 8 bases and 8 bases, in that order; junction bases with no gene match: 10. This CDR3 has 14 amino acids. CDR3 bases: TGTGCCAGTGGGGGACAGGGTCCAGGGGAGCCCCAGCATTTT. Its translation is CASGGQGPGEPQHF.

V and J are TRBV6-5 and TRBJ2-7; 9 positions agree with TRBD1. Germline assignment: CDR1 MNHEY and CDR2 SVGAGI. Trimming removed 6 bases from V and 5 bases from J; junction bases left unmatched: 11. The CDR3 covers 15 residues. This CDR3 is CASSLIGTGNHEQYF. CDR3 DNA sequence: TGTGCCAGCAGCCTTATTGGGACAGGGAACCACGAGCAGTACTTC.

V is TRBV27 and J is TRBJ2-5; 10 positions agree with TRBD1. There are 15 residues in the CDR3. The germline V gene has CDR1 MNHEY and CDR2 SMNVEV (reference sequence). The ends lost 5 bases at V and 5 bases at J; junction bases unmatched: 8. CDR3 region: CASSPPTGGGETQYF. CDR3 in DNA: TGTGCCAGCAGTCCCCCGACAGGGGGCGGGGAGACCCAGTACTTC.

This clone was detected only a few times. The chain carries TRBV27 and TRBJ1-1; D is unresolved. From germline, CDR1 is MNHEY and CDR2 SMNVEV (reference sequence). Trimming stripped 5 bases from V and 0 bases from J, with 7 bases between. This CDR3 has 13 amino acids. The CDR3 coding sequence is TGTGCCAGCAGTGATACAGTGAACACTGAAGCTTTCTTT. Translated, it gives CASSDTVNTEAFF.

The chain carries TRBV4-3 and TRBJ2-1, with D perhaps TRBD1 or TRBD2 (5 bases each). The CDR3 runs 13 residues. Looked up from germline, CDR1 is LGHNA and CDR2 is YSLEER. V was cut by 1 base and J by 7 bases, with 8 bases left in between. CDR3 sequence (DNA): TGCGCCAGCAGCCAAGGGGGGTGGAATGAGCAGTTCTTC. Residues: CASSQGGWNEQFF.

This rearrangement joins TRBV4-1 to TRBJ1-1; a possible D gene is TRBD1 (5 bases). Germline lookup yields CDR1 MGHRA and CDR2 YSYEKL. V lost 6 bases to trimming and J lost 7 bases, with 21 bases between them. The CDR3 spans 15 residues. CDR3 bases: TGCGCCAGCAGTCAGAAATACCGGGACGGCGATGAAGCTTTCTTT. The encoded protein is CASSQKYRDGDEAFF.

This chain joins TRBV5-6 and TRBJ1-3; D is ambiguous. Germline assignment: CDR1 SGHDT and CDR2 YYEEEE. V shed 0 bases and J shed 5 bases, with 12 bases lying between them. This CDR3 has 15 residues. CDR3 DNA: TGTGCCAGCAGCTTGGCCGAGGCACGCAGAAACACCATATATTTT. It translates to CASSLAEARRNTIYF.

The table lists this clone with a count of one. The chain combines TRBV5-4 with TRBJ2-1; D may be TRBD2 (5 bases). The CDR3 runs to 12 residues. CDR1 and CDR2 (germline): SGHNT, YYREEE (reference sequence). Trimming left V 4 bases short and J 9 bases short, with 11 bases between. The CDR3 coding sequence is TGTGCCAGCAGCGAACCTGGAGGTGAGCAGTTCTTC. This encodes CASSEPGGEQFF.

The V and J genes are TRBV10-3 and TRBJ2-7; possibly TRBD2 for D (6 bases). This CDR3 region has 15 residues. CDR1 and CDR2 (germline): ENHRY, SYGVKD. With 5 bases removed from V and 2 bases from J, the gap between germline ends came to 16 bases. The CDR3, as DNA: TGTGCCATCAGTCCGGGGACGGGAGAAACCTACGAGCAGTACTTC. This sequence encodes CAISPGTGETYEQYF.

The CDR3 DNA sequence: TGCGCCAGCAGCCAAAGGATAGGGGAAGAGACCCAGTACTTC. Translated, it gives CASSQRIGEETQYF. The gene calls are TRBV4-1 and TRBJ2-5; weak D call: TRBD1 (5 bases). Trimming removed 2 bases from V and 3 bases from J, with 10 bases in between. CDR1 is MGHRA, CDR2 YSYEKL, per germline. This CDR3 spans 14 amino acids.

The sample holds one count of this clone. The chain combines TRBV5-5 with TRBJ2-1, with D perhaps being TRBD1 or TRBD2 (5 bases each). Germline CDR1 is SGHKS and CDR2 is YYEKEE (reference sequence). The V and J ends lost 2 bases and 8 bases respectively, with 17 bases between them. CDR3 length equals 15 residues. The CDR3 loop is CASSLEGRVTDEQFF. CDR3 DNA: TGTGCCAGCAGCTTAGAGGGGCGGGTTACGGATGAGCAGTTCTTC.

The chain is built from TRBV19 and TRBJ2-2; D is unresolved. The CDR3 runs to 13 residues. The germline V and J ends were trimmed by 7 bases and 5 bases, with 11 bases remaining between them. In germline, CDR1 is LNHDA, CDR2 SQIVND (reference sequence). CDR3 residues: CASTQSGTGELFF. As DNA, the CDR3 is TGTGCCAGTACCCAGAGTGGGACCGGGGAGCTGTTTTTT.

The rearrangement links TRBV29-1 to TRBJ1-1, with D maybe TRBD1 (6 bases). Trimming pared 2 bases from V and 5 bases from J, leaving 15 bases between. CDR1 is SQVTM and CDR2 is ANQGSEA in the germline V gene. The CDR3 runs to 14 residues. The CDR3 nucleotides are TGCAGCGTTGAACGTGGCAGGGGAATGACTGAAGCTTTCTTT. Its protein product is CSVERGRGMTEAFF.

The chain links TRBV27 to TRBJ1-2; D gene ambiguous. The CDR3 spans 11 residues. Germline V gene sequence: CDR1 MNHEY, CDR2 SMNVEV (reference sequence). Trimming removed 9 bases at V and 4 bases at J, with 9 bases between. The CDR3 nucleotides read TGTGCCAGTTCAAATGGCTATGGCTACACCTTC. Translation: CASSNGYGYTF.